This entry describes one TCR beta chain. CDR3 length: 11 residues. Trimming stripped 3 bases from V and 8 bases from J, with 8 bases between. The germline CDR1 and CDR2 sequences are MNHEY and SVGEGT. Authors' methods: Counts of nucleated cells, estimated from reference gene primer amplification, were obtained. Profiled with immunoSEQ multiplex PCR; TCRdb holds only in-frame clones, not every one. Clone size and the V and J calls come from that table; the DNA yielded D and trimming. The sample has fewer than 250,000 clones; 75% to 90% are singletons. The data were taken from a study of blood T cell repertoires in COVID-19. For the study at large: Sites in the United States, Italy and Spain provided acute and convalescent COVID-19 samples. PBMCs, B-cell-depleted T cells, or T cells were the source of the cDNA or gDNA that made up the material.

The specimen was peripheral blood. The chain couples TRBV6-2 or TRBV6-3 to TRBJ2-7; D is undetermined. The clonotype originates from a woman between 65 and 79 years old with active or convalescent COVID-19. In nucleotides, the CDR3 is TGTGCCAGCAGTTATCCTACTAAGCAGTACTTC. The encoded protein is CASSYPTKQYF.